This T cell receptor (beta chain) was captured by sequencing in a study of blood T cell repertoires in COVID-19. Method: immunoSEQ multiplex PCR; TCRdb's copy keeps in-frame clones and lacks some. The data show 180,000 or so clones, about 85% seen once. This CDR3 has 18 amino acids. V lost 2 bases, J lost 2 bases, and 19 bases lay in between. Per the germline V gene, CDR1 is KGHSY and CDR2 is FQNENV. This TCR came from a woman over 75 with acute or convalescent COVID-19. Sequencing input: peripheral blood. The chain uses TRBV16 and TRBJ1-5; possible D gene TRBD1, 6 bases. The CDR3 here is CASSQDLRGAWGNQPQHF. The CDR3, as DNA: TGTGCCAGCAGCCAAGATTTGCGGGGGGCCTGGGGCAATCAGCCCCAGCATTTT.